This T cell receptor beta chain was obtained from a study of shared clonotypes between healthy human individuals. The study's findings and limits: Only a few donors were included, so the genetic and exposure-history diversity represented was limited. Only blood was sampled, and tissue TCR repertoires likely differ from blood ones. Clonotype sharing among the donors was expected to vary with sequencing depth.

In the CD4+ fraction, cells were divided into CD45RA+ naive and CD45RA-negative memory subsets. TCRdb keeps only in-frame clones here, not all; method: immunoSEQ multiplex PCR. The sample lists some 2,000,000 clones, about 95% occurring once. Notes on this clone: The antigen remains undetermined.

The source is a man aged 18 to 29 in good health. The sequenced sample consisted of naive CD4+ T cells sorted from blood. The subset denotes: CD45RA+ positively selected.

The CDR3 DNA reads TGTGCCAGCATGCGGGGGCCCGCCTACGAGCAGTACTTC. Protein: CASMRGPAYEQYF. The chain combines TRBV2 with TRBJ2-7, with D possibly being TRBD2 (7 bases). Trimming removed 7 bases at V and 2 bases at J, with 12 bases between. CDR3 length: 13 amino acids. Germline V gene sequence: CDR1 SNHLY, CDR2 FYNNEI.